This T cell receptor (beta chain) was captured in a study of metastatic and nonmetastatic thyroid tumors. Regarding the study as a whole: As reported, TCR beta diversity in blood and tumor was significantly higher in malignant thyroid tumors than in benign nodules.

In regard to this clone: Its antigen remains unknown.

Trimming left V 8 bases short and J 6 bases short, with 13 bases between. CDR3 length equals 11 residues. CDR1 and CDR2 (germline): SQVTM, ANQGSEA. TCRdb recomputed clones from the PCR reads via MiXCR. The table has about 19,000 clones, 25% seen once. Nobody among the patients had been given any treatment before thyroid surgery. The sequence was collected from a male donor with papillary thyroid cancer or a benign thyroid nodule (not recorded which). Some clones in this sample may be carry-over from other donors' samples. The chain carries TRBV29-1 and TRBJ1-2, with D perhaps TRBD1 (5 bases). The sample comprised blood. CDR3 region: CSHQGANGYTF. CDR3 in DNA: TGCAGCCATCAGGGTGCGAATGGCTACACCTTC.